This T cell receptor (beta chain) was obtained from a study of CD8+CD57+ T cells in acquired aplastic anemia. The overall study: CD4+ and CD8+ cells, once sorted, gave DNA averaging about 3 ug.

For sequencing, patients were chosen who had shown expansion of CD8+CD57+ cells by flow cytometry. Template material for TCR beta VDJ and CDR3 profiling consisted of genomic DNA. TCRdb redid the calling of the reads with MiXCR, one entry per CDR3 protein. Of around 200,000 distinct CDR3 sequences listed, roughly 53% are singletons. The CDR3 spans 14 residues. The V end lost 0 bases, the J end lost 2 bases, and 7 bases lay between the germline ends. Germline V gene data show CDR1 as LGHNA and CDR2 as YNFKEQ. About this clonotype: Antigen: not known.

Study conclusions and caveats: Patients and controls had in common approximately 30 CD8+ CDR3 sequences. Statistical testing detected no significant gap in CD8+ Simpson's diversity between patients and controls.

The specimen sequenced was sorted CD4+, CD8+, or CD8+CD57+ T cells (not recorded which) from PBMCs. The chain joins TRBV4-2 to TRBJ1-2, with D hard to call. The receptor comes from a human donor with aplastic anemia. CDR3 amino acids: CASSQEARNYGYTF. In nucleotides, the CDR3 is TGTGCCAGCAGCCAAGAGGCCAGAAACTATGGCTACACCTTC.